The 21 T cell receptor beta chains below come from one sample, sequenced in a study of cytomegalovirus exposure and HLA in healthy donors. The PCR had 60 Vbeta and 13 Jbeta primers. The repertoire was sequenced with immunoSEQ multiplex PCR; TCRdb's copy has only in-frame clones and lacks some. The sample records about 200,000 clones, approximately 88% being singletons. Sequencing was carried out using PBMCs. The receptors were gathered from a boy aged 2 to 10 in good health and CMV-seronegative.

The chain recombines TRBV4-1 with TRBJ1-1; weak D call: TRBD1 (5 bases). Germline V gene sequence: CDR1 MGHRA, CDR2 YSYEKL. V was shortened by 3 bases and J by 0 bases, with 14 bases between the two germline ends. This CDR3 region has 16 residues. The CDR3 nucleotides read TGCGCCAGCAGCCAGACAGCCGAGACCCTGAACACTGAAGCTTTCTTT. Translation: CASSQTAETLNTEAFF.

The chain carries TRBV5-5 and TRBJ1-1; D perhaps matches TRBD1 (5 bases). The germline CDR1 and CDR2 sequences are SGHKS and YYEKEE (reference sequence). The V and J ends lost 1 base and 3 bases respectively, with 10 bases between them. This CDR3 is 14 amino acids long. The CDR3 sequence is CASSLWGGDTEAFF. As DNA, the CDR3 is TGTGCCAGCAGCTTGTGGGGGGGGGACACTGAAGCTTTCTTT.

Here the CDR3 reads CASKHYSGGANTGELFF. CDR3 coding DNA: TGTGCCAGCAAACACTACAGCGGGGGGGCGAACACCGGGGAGCTGTTTTTT. This rearrangement joins TRBV11-1 to TRBJ2-2, with 10 bases matching TRBD2. This CDR3 region has 17 residues. The germline CDR1 and CDR2 sequences are SGHAT and FQDESV (reference sequence). After removal of 7 bases from V and 0 bases from J, the junction contained 8 bases not matched to a gene.

The genes are TRBV6-5 and TRBJ1-1; 8 bases match TRBD1. CDR3 size: 16 residues. V shed 2 bases and J 0 bases; nucleotides not matched to a gene: 5. Germline loops: CDR1 MNHEY, CDR2 SVGAGI. CDR3 nucleotide sequence: TGTGCCAGCAGTTACGGGGCAGGGGGCTTGAACACTGAAGCTTTCTTT. Translated, it gives CASSYGAGGLNTEAFF.

V and J are TRBV5-6 and TRBJ2-5; tentative D call: TRBD1 (6 bases). Trimming pared 0 bases from V and 5 bases from J, leaving 14 bases between. Germline CDR1 and CDR2: SGHDT and YYEEEE. The CDR3 sequence is 15 residues long. CDR3 residues: CASSLADRHRETQYF. CDR3 sequence (DNA): TGTGCCAGCAGCTTGGCTGACAGGCACCGCGAGACCCAGTACTTC.

The chain links TRBV10-3 to TRBJ2-2, with a tentative D call TRBD2 (6 bases). Germline-derived CDR1 and CDR2 are ENHRY and SYGVKD. CDR3 length: 13 residues. V dropped 7 bases and J dropped 6 bases, with 12 bases sitting between them. CDR3: CAITAREAGELFF. CDR3 nucleotides: TGTGCCATCACCGCGCGGGAAGCCGGGGAGCTGTTTTTT.

The V gene is TRBV27, the J gene TRBJ2-1; a weak D match, TRBD2 (5 bases). CDR3 length: 12 residues. CDR1 is MNHEY, CDR2 SMNVEV, per germline (reference sequence). Deletions cut 6 bases from V and 4 bases from J, with 7 bases between. The CDR3 DNA sequence: TGTGCCAGCAGGGACTGGTACAATGAGCAGTTCTTC. Encoded protein: CASRDWYNEQFF.

J is TRBJ1-2 and V is TRBV13; 9 bases match TRBD1. V lost 4 bases and J lost 8; bases outside the gene matches: 2. In germline, CDR1 is PRHDT, CDR2 FYEKMQ (reference sequence). This CDR3 is 12 amino acids long. CDR3 residues: CASSWDRVGYTF. CDR3 sequence (DNA): TGTGCCAGCAGCTGGGACAGGGTAGGCTACACCTTC. The variable domain in full, with the rest retrieved from reference TRBV13 and TRBJ1-2, is AAGVIQSPRHLIKEKRETATLKCYPIPRHDTVYWYQQGPGQDPQFLISFYEKMQSDKGSIPDRFSAQQFSDYHSELNMSSLELGDSALYFCASSWDRVGYTFGSGTRLTVV.

The chain joins TRBV5-6 to TRBJ1-1; D not resolved. Trimming stripped 4 bases from V and 1 base from J, with 11 bases between. Looked up from germline, CDR1 is SGHDT and CDR2 is YYEEEE. This CDR3 is built from 14 residues. The CDR3 DNA sequence: TGTGCCAGCAGCCGCCCGGGTGGGAACACTGAAGCTTTCTTT. Amino acid sequence: CASSRPGGNTEAFF.

This clone was observed a few times. The V and J genes are TRBV6-6 and TRBJ1-2; D is possibly TRBD1 (6 bases). Germline V gene data show CDR1 as MNHNY and CDR2 as SVGAGI (reference sequence). The CDR3 is 14 amino acids. With 5 bases removed from V and 2 bases from J, the gap between germline ends came to 12 bases. This CDR3 reads CASSPGQFNYGYTF. The CDR3 DNA reads as TGTGCCAGCAGTCCCGGACAGTTCAACTATGGCTACACCTTC.

This clone was detected once. The chain carries TRBV19 and TRBJ2-5; 15 bases align to TRBD2. Unmatched junction bases numbered 6, after V lost 2 bases and J lost 5 bases. This CDR3 contains 17 residues. The V gene's germline CDR1 is LNHDA and CDR2 SQIVND (reference sequence). CDR3 region: CASSISGLAGGLETQYF. The CDR3 nucleotides read TGTGCCAGTAGTATATCCGGACTAGCGGGAGGGTTGGAGACCCAGTACTTC.

This chain connects TRBV7-9 to TRBJ2-7; D is unclear. Germline CDR1 reads SEHNR; CDR2 reads FQNEAQ (reference sequence). Trimming took 5 bases from V and 7 from J, leaving 15 bases between them. The CDR3 spans 13 residues. In DNA, the CDR3 is TGTGCCAGCAGCCCCATGCCCTACCGGGAGCAGTACTTC. It yields the protein CASSPMPYREQYF.

The chain joins TRBV5-6 to TRBJ2-1; 11 positions agree with TRBD2. This CDR3 region has 17 residues. Germline V gene data show CDR1 as SGHDT and CDR2 as YYEEEE. V dropped 2 bases and J dropped 8; count of bases not matched to a gene: 12. The DNA for the CDR3 is TGTGCCAGCAGCTTCGTACTAGCGGGAGAAGGATTTGATGAGCAGTTCTTC. Residues: CASSFVLAGEGFDEQFF.

CDR3: CASSLFGQGATDTQYF. The DNA for the CDR3 is TGTGCCAGCAGTTTATTCGGACAGGGGGCAACAGATACGCAGTATTTT. The J gene is TRBJ2-3, the V gene TRBV27, with 11 bases that match TRBD1. The CDR3 covers 16 residues. The germline V gene has CDR1 MNHEY and CDR2 SMNVEV (reference sequence). After removal of 1 base from V and 3 bases from J, the junction contained 3 bases not matched to a gene.

This chain joins TRBV11-2 and TRBJ2-7; D may be TRBD1 (6 bases). CDR1 is SGHAT, CDR2 FQNNGV, per germline. V lost 6 bases and J lost 1, with 16 bases in between. This CDR3 region has 15 residues. The CDR3 coding sequence is TGTGCCAGCAGTCAGATCGGGCAGGGGTCCTACGAGCAGTACTTC. It translates to CASSQIGQGSYEQYF.

J is TRBJ1-2 and V is TRBV6-6, with D perhaps matching TRBD1 (6 bases). Per germline, CDR1 MNHNY and CDR2 SVGAGI (reference sequence). V was cut by 1 base and J by 3 bases, with 12 bases left in between. This CDR3 has 15 amino acids. CDR3: CASSYLGGGDYGYTF. The CDR3 region has the DNA TGTGCCAGCAGTTACTTAGGGGGTGGGGACTATGGCTACACCTTC.

The chain recombines TRBV27 with TRBJ2-6; 9 positions agree with TRBD2. The CDR3 totals 17 residues. Trimming at V came to 2 bases and at J to 0 bases, leaving 2 bases not matched to a gene. Per the germline V gene, CDR1 is MNHEY and CDR2 is SMNVEV (reference sequence). CDR3 residues: CASSLAGGPSGANVLTF. The CDR3 bases are TGTGCCAGCAGTTTAGCGGGAGGGCCCTCTGGGGCCAACGTCCTGACTTTC.

The chain carries TRBV27 and TRBJ2-7, with D unresolved. V gave up 10 bases and J gave up 3 bases, with 19 bases separating them. This CDR3 comprises 14 residues. Per germline, CDR1 MNHEY and CDR2 SMNVEV (reference sequence). CDR3 protein: CATHALTGGYEQYF. CDR3 nucleotides: TGTGCCACGCATGCCCTGACTGGCGGCTACGAGCAGTACTTC.

This chain links TRBV6-6 with TRBJ2-1, with D perhaps matching TRBD2 (5 bases). The CDR3 sequence is 13 residues long. V was shortened by 4 bases and J by 6 bases, with 10 bases between the two germline ends. Germline V gene data show CDR1 as MNHNY and CDR2 as SVGAGI (reference sequence). The CDR3 protein is CASSSILANEQFF. CDR3 in DNA: TGTGCCAGCAGTTCCATCCTAGCCAATGAGCAGTTCTTC.

This clone was seen a single time. The V and J genes are TRBV9 and TRBJ2-1; perhaps TRBD2 as D (6 bases). Germline V lookup: CDR1 SGDLS, CDR2 YYNGEE. The CDR3 runs 18 residues. Trimming shortened V by 5 bases and J by 2 bases, and 23 bases separated the two germline ends. In DNA form, the CDR3 reads TGTGCCAGCAGGGCCTGGGCTTCGGAGGGGCCACCCTACAATGAGCAGTTCTTC. Translation gives CASRAWASEGPPYNEQFF.

The V and J genes are TRBV30 and TRBJ2-3, with 10 bases matching TRBD1. Germline CDR1 is GTSNPN and CDR2 is SVGIG (reference sequence). J gave up 0 bases and V 4 bases, and 7 bases lay outside the gene matches. There are 16 residues in the CDR3. CDR3 in DNA: TGTGCCTGGAATGACAGGGGGCTCGATAGCACAGATACGCAGTATTTT. Translated: CAWNDRGLDSTDTQYF.